This T cell receptor (beta chain) was obtained from a study of T cells in Graves' hyperthyroidism and ophthalmopathy. Trimming took 0 bases from V and 0 from J, leaving 8 bases between them. Germline-derived CDR1 and CDR2 are MNHEY and SVGAGI. The CDR3 is 15 residues long. Template material for amplifying TCR beta CDR3 regions consisted of RNA transcripts. During a first-round RT-PCR of the TCR CDR3, the HTBI primer set was used. TCRdb reanalysed the multiplex PCR reads using MiXCR and keeps one entry per CDR3 protein. The sample lists some 530,000 distinct CDR3 sequences, 20% to 25% occurring once. Sequenced sample: blood. The source of this sequence is a woman aged 70-85 years with Graves' ophthalmopathy. This rearrangement joins TRBV6-5 to TRBJ1-1; no firm D call. As DNA, the CDR3 is TGTGCCAGCAGTTACTCGGGTAGTTTGAACACTGAAGCTTTCTTT. Amino acid sequence: CASSYSGSLNTEAFF.